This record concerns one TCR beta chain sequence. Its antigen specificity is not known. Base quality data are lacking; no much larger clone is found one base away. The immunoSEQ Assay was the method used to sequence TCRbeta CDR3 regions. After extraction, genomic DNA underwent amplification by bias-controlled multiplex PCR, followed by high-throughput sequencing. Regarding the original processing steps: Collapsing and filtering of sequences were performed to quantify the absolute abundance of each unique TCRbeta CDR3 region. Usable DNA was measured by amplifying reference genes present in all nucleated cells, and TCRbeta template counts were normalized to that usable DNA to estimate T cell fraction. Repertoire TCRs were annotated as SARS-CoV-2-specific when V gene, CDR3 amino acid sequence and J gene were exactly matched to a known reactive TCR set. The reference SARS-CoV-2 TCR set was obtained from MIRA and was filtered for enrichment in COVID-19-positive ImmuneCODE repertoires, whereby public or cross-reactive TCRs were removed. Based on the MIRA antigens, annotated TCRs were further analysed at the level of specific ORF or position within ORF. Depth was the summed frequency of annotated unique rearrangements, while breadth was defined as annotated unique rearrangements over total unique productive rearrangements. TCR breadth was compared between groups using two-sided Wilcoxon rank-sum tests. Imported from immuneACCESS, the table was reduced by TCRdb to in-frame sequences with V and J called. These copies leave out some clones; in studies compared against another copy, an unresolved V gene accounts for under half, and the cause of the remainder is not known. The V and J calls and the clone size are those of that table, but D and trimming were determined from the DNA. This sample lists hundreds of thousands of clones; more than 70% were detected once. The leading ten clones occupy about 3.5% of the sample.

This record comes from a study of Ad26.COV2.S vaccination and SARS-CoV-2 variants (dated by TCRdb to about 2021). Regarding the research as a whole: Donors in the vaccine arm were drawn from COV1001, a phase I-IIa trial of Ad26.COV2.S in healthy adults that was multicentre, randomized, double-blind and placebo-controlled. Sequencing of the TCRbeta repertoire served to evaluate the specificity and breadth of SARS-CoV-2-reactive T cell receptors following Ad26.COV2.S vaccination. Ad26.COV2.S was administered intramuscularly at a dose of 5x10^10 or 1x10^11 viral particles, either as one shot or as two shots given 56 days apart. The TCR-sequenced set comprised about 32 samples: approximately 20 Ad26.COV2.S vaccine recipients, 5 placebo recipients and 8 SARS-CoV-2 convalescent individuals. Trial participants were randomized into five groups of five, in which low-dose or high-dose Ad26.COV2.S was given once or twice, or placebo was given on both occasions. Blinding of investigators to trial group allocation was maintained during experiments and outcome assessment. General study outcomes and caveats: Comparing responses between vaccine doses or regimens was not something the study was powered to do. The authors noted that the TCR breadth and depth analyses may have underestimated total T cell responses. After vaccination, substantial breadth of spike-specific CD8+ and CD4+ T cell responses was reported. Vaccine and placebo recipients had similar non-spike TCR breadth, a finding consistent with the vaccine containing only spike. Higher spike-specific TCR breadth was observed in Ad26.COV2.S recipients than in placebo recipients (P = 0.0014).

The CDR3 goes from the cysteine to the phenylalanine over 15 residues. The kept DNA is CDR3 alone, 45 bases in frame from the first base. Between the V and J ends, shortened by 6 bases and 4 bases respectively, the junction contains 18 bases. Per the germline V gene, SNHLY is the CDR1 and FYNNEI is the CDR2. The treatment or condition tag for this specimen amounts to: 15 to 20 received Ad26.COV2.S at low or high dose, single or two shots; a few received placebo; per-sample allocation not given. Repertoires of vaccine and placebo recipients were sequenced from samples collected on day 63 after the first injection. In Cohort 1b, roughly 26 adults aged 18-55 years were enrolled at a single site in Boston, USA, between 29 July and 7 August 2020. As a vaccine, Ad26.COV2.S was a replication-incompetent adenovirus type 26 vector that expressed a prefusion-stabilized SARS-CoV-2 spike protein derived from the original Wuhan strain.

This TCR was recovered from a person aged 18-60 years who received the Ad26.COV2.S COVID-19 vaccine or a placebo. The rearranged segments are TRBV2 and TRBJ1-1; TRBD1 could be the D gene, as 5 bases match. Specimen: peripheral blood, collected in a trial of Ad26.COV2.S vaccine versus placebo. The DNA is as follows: TGTGCCAGCAGGTTGGGCATCGCGGGGGGCACTGAAGCTTTCTTT. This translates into CASRLGIAGGTEAFF.